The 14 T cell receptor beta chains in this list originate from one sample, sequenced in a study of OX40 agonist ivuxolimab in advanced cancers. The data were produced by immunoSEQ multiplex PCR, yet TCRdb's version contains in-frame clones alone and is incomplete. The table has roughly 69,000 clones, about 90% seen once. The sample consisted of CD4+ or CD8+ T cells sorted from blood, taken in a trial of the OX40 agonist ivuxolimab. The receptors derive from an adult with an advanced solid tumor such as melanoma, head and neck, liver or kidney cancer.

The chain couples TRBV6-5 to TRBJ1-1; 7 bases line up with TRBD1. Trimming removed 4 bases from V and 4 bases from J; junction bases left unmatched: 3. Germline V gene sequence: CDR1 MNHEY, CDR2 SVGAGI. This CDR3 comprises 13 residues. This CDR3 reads CASSSTGATEAFF. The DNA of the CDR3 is TGTGCCAGCAGTTCTACAGGGGCCACTGAAGCTTTCTTT.

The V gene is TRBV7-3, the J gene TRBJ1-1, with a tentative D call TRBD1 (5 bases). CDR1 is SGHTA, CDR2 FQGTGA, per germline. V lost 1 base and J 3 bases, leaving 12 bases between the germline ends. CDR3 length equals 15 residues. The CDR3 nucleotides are TGTGCCAGCAGCTTAAACGCCAGGGCGGACACTGAAGCTTTCTTT. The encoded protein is CASSLNARADTEAFF.

Here the CDR3 reads CASSPSILDTQYF. In DNA form, the CDR3 reads TGTGCCAGCAGCCCCTCGATTTTAGATACGCAGTATTTT. V is TRBV16 and J is TRBJ2-3, with no clear D. The CDR3 is 13 residues long. Germline V gene lookup returns CDR1 KGHSY and CDR2 FQNENV. Trimming stripped 4 bases from V and 5 bases from J, with 10 bases between.

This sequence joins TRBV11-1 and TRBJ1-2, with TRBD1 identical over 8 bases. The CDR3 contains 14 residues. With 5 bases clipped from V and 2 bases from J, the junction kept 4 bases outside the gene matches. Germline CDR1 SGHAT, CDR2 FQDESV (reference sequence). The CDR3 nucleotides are TGTGCCAGCAGCCCAGACAGGGGAAACTATGGCTACACCTTC. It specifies CASSPDRGNYGYTF.

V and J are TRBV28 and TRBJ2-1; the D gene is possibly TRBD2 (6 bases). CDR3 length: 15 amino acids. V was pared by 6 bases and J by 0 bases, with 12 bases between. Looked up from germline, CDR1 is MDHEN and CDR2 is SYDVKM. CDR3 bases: TGTGCCAGCAGAGCGGACTATAGCTCCTACAATGAGCAGTTCTTC. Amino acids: CASRADYSSYNEQFF.

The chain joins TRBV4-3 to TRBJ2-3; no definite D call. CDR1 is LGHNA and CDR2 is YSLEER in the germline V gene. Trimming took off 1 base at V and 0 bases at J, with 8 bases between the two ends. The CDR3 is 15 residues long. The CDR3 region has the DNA TGCGCCAGCAGCCAAGTCGATAGCAGCACAGATACGCAGTATTTT. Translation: CASSQVDSSTDTQYF.

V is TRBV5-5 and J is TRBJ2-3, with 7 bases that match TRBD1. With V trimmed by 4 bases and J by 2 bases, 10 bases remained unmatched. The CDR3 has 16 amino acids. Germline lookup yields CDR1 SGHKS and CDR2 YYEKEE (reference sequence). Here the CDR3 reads CASSPPDRVITDTQYF. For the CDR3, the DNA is TGTGCCAGCAGCCCGCCCGACAGGGTAATCACAGATACGCAGTATTTT.

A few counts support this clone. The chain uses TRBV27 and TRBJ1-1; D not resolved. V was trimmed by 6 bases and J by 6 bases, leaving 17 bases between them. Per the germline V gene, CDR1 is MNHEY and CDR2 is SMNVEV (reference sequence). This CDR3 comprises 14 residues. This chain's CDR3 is CASSLGWGGSEAFF. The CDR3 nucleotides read TGTGCCAGCAGCCTGGGCTGGGGAGGGTCTGAAGCTTTCTTT.

The CDR3, as DNA: TGTGCCAGCAGTGAAGAACCCTGGAGCAATCAGCCCCAGCATTTT. Residues: CASSEEPWSNQPQHF. The rearrangement joins TRBV2 to TRBJ1-5; the D is unclear. There are 15 residues in the CDR3. Trimming took off 1 base at V and 1 base at J, with 8 bases between the two ends. Germline CDR1 and CDR2: SNHLY and FYNNEI.

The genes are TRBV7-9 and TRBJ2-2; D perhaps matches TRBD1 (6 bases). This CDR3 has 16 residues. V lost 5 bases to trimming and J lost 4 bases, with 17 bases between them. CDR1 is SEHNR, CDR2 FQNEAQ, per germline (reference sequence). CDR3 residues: CASSLPPTGSTGELFF. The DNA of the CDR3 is TGTGCCAGCAGCCTACCTCCAACAGGGAGCACCGGGGAGCTGTTTTTT.

In DNA, the CDR3 is TGTGCCAGCAGGCCCGGGGGGTACGAGCAGTACTTC. As protein: CASRPGGYEQYF. This chain uses TRBV28 with TRBJ2-7, with 7 bases fitting TRBD2. The ends lost 6 bases at V and 4 bases at J; junction bases unmatched: 3. CDR3 size: 12 residues. Germline-derived CDR1 and CDR2 are MDHEN and SYDVKM. The full variable domain, rest sourced from reference TRBV28 and TRBJ2-7, is DVKVTQSSRYLVKRTGEKVFLECVQDMDHENMFWYRQDPGLGLRLIYFSYDVKMKEKGDIPEGYSVSREKKERFSLILESASTNQTSMYLCASRPGGYEQYFGPGTRLTVT.

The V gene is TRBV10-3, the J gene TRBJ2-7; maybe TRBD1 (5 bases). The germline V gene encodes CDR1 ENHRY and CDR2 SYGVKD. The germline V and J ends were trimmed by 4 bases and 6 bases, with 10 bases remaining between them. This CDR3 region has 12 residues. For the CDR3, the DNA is TGTGCCATCAGTGTAGACAGAACCGAGCAGTACTTC. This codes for CAISVDRTEQYF.

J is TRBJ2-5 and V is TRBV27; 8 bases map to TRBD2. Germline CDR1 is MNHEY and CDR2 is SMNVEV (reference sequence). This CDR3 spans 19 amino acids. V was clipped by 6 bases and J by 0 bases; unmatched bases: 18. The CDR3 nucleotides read TGTGCCAGCAGCCCCGGGGTAGCGGGAATGTGGGGGTACCAAGAGACCCAGTACTTC. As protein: CASSPGVAGMWGYQETQYF.

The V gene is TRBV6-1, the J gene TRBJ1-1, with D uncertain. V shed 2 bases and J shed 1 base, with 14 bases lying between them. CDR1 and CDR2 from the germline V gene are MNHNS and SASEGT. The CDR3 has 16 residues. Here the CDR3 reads CASSEIRTPQNTEAFF. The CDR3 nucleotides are TGTGCCAGCAGTGAAATCCGGACCCCTCAGAACACTGAAGCTTTCTTT.